Given below is one T cell receptor beta chain in context. These data belong to a study of beta chain features in type 1 diabetes. About the research overall: Comparable age, gender and cell yields were observed in patients relative to healthy donors.

Expressed TCRB transcripts were sequenced after all isolated RNA was converted to cDNA. This table comes from immunoSEQ multiplex PCR, and its TCRdb copy is limited to in-frame clones, with some not included. This sample has under 950,000 clones; roughly 17% occur once, and the top ten carry 0.023%. Central memory, naive, regulatory and stem cell-like memory CD4+ cells were sorted by CD45RO/CCR7/CD25/CD127/CD95/CD27. Over 95% purity was reached by all sorted populations. The CDR3 spans 11 residues. V was pared by 6 bases and J by 14 bases, with 10 bases of the junction left unmatched. The germline gives CDR1 DFQATT, CDR2 SNEGSKA (reference sequence).

The source is a woman younger than 30 in good health. Input material: naive CD4+ T cells from blood. V usage is TRBV20-1 and J usage is TRBJ2-3; 8 bases are a match to TRBD2. CDR3 bases: TGCAGTGCCCAAGGAGCGGGAGTAGCGTATTTT. It is translated as CSAQGAGVAYF.